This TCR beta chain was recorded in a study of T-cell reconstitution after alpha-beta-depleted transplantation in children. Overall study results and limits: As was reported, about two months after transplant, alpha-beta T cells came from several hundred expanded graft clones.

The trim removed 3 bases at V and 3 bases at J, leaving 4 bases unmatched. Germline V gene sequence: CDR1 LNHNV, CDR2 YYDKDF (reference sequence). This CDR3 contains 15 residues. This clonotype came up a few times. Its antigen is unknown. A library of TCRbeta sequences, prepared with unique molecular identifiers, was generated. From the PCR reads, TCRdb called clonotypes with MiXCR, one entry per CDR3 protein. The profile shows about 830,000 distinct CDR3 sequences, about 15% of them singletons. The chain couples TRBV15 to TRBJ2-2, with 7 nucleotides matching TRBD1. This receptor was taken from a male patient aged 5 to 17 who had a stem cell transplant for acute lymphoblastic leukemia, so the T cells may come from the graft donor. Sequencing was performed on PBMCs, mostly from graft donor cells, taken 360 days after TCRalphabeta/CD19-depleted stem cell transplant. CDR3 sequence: CATSSGTAYTGELFF. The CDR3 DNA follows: TGTGCCACCAGCAGTGGGACAGCCTACACCGGGGAGCTGTTTTTT.